What follows are 2 T cell receptor beta chains derived from one specimen sequenced in a study of T cell responses to AZD1222 COVID-19 vaccine. Assay: immunoSEQ multiplex PCR; the TCRdb copy retains only in-frame clones and omits some. The table has about 120,000 clones, 85% to 95% seen once. The material sequenced was peripheral blood, taken on day 0 of AZD1222 vaccination. The source of these receptors is an adult in good health.

The genes are TRBV5-6 and TRBJ1-6; D uncertain. Germline values: CDR1 SGHDT, CDR2 YYEEEE. The CDR3 consists of 13 residues. Trimming removed 0 bases at V and 11 bases at J, with 9 bases between. CDR3: CASSLGFSAPLHF. For the CDR3, the DNA is TGTGCCAGCAGCTTGGGCTTTTCGGCACCCCTCCACTTT. The full variable domain, rest sourced from reference TRBV5-6 and TRBJ1-6, is DAGVTQSPTHLIKTRGQQVTLRCSPKSGHDTVSWYQQALGQGPQFIFQYYEEEERQRGNFPDRFSGHQFPNYSSELNVNALLLGDSALYLCASSLGFSAPLHFGNGTRLTVT.

The chain uses TRBV6-5 and TRBJ2-5; 12 bases map to TRBD2. Per germline, CDR1 MNHEY and CDR2 SVGAGI. J was trimmed by 5 bases and V by 7 bases; bases with no gene match: 8. This CDR3 is built from 15 residues. Here the CDR3 reads CASITSGRRGETQYF. The CDR3, as DNA: TGTGCCAGCATCACTAGCGGGAGGCGCGGGGAGACCCAGTACTTC.